The present entry profiles one T cell receptor (beta chain) with its context. The data stem from a study of blood T cell repertoires in COVID-19. The wider study: Collection of acute and convalescent COVID-19 samples took place in the United States, Italy and Spain.

Across 20 to 25 US areas, participants ranged in age from 18 to 89 years. Recovery among Cohort 3 donors was established by two negative PCRs, clearance, or symptom resolution. CDR3 length: 16 residues. Germline values: CDR1 LGHNA, CDR2 YSLEER. The V gene end was trimmed by 1 base and the J gene end by 2 bases; junction bases not matched to a gene: 2. Study processing details: Nucleated cell number was recorded as an estimate derived from reference gene primer amplification. Generated by immunoSEQ multiplex PCR, the TCRdb table keeps only in-frame clones and is missing some. V and J calls plus clone size are reproduced from that table; the DNA served to infer D and trimming. The table includes under 300,000 clones, more than 65% detected once.

The sample taken for sequencing was PBMCs or T cells enriched from blood (not recorded which). The source is a man in his forties or fifties who had recovered from COVID-19. The chain employs TRBV4-3 and TRBJ2-6, with 7 bases matching TRBD2. The CDR3 protein is CASSQGRGAGANVLTF. CDR3 nucleotide sequence: TGCGCCAGCAGCCAAGGTCGGGGGGCTGGGGCCAACGTCCTGACTTTC.